The 17 T cell receptor beta chains in this list originate from one sample, sequenced in a study of T cell responses to AZD1222 COVID-19 vaccine. Using immunoSEQ multiplex PCR, the repertoire was profiled, and TCRdb retains in-frame clones only, with some absent. The sample has about 130,000 clones, roughly nine tenths seen once. Specimen: peripheral blood, collected on day 0 of AZD1222 vaccination. The source is an adult in good health.

The chain joins TRBV27 to TRBJ1-6; 9 bases line up with TRBD1. Germline CDR1 reads MNHEY; CDR2 reads SMNVEV (reference sequence). The CDR3 extends over 14 amino acids. Trimming took 3 bases from V and 8 from J; bases not matched to a gene: 2. CDR3 residues: CASSLGQGYSPLHF. In DNA form, the CDR3 reads TGTGCCAGCAGTTTGGGACAGGGCTATTCACCCCTCCACTTT.

The rearrangement joins TRBV12-5 to TRBJ2-1; D possibly corresponds to TRBD2 (5 bases). CDR1 LGHNT and CDR2 FRNRAP come from the germline V gene. This CDR3 is 15 amino acids long. Trimming removed 1 base from V and 1 base from J, with 8 bases in between. The CDR3 here is CASGLGLPSYNEQFF. Here the CDR3 DNA reads TGTGCTAGTGGTTTGGGACTACCATCCTACAATGAGCAGTTCTTC.

The rearrangement uses TRBV6-1 and TRBJ1-6; the D gene is possibly TRBD1 (6 bases). The germline V gene has CDR1 MNHNS and CDR2 SASEGT. V lost 3 bases, J lost 6 bases, and 18 bases lay in between. The CDR3 consists of 17 residues. As DNA, the CDR3 is TGTGCCAGCAGTGATGGGTGGGGGCAGTTAGGTAATTCACCCCTCCACTTT. It translates to CASSDGWGQLGNSPLHF.

CDR3 loop: CASSESGQPQHF. The CDR3 DNA sequence: TGTGCCAGCAGTGAATCAGGTCAGCCCCAGCATTTT. This rearrangement joins TRBV6-1 to TRBJ1-5; D unclear. V was pared by 2 bases and J by 6 bases, with 5 bases between. This CDR3 is built from 12 residues. Germline CDR1 and CDR2: MNHNS and SASEGT.

This clone was observed a handful of times. This rearrangement joins TRBV14 to TRBJ1-2, with a tentative D call TRBD1 (5 bases). CDR1 and CDR2 (germline): SGHDN, FVKESK. The CDR3 sequence is 14 residues long. Trimming shortened V by 4 bases and J by 7 bases, and 16 bases separated the two germline ends. This CDR3 is CASSPQTARSGYTF. CDR3 DNA: TGTGCCAGCAGCCCGCAGACAGCTCGCTCTGGCTACACCTTC.

The chain combines TRBV7-9 with TRBJ2-2; no firm D call. Germline assignment: CDR1 SEHNR and CDR2 FQNEAQ (reference sequence). The CDR3 has 11 amino acids. V lost 5 bases and J lost 6, with 4 bases in between. The CDR3 DNA follows: TGTGCCAGCAGCGACCCCGGGGAGCTGTTTTTT. Translation gives CASSDPGELFF.

The genes are TRBV18 and TRBJ1-5, with D perhaps matching TRBD1 (6 bases). V was shortened by 3 bases and J by 6 bases, with 12 bases between the two germline ends. The CDR3 runs 14 residues. The germline CDR1 and CDR2 sequences are KGHSH and LQKENI. This CDR3 reads CASSPEGGGQPQHF. In DNA form, the CDR3 reads TGTGCCAGCTCACCGGAAGGAGGGGGTCAGCCCCAGCATTTT.

DNA of the CDR3: TGTGCCAGCAGTTACTCGGCCGGGGGGAACACCGGGGAGCTGTTTTTT. Protein sequence: CASSYSAGGNTGELFF. This chain connects TRBV6-5 to TRBJ2-2, with a possible D match to TRBD2 (6 bases). CDR1 is MNHEY, CDR2 SVGAGI, per germline. Trimming stripped 0 bases from V and 1 base from J, with 9 bases between. This CDR3 comprises 16 residues.

This rearrangement joins TRBV7-6 to TRBJ1-1, with unresolved D. CDR3 length equals 15 residues. The V end lost 5 bases, the J end lost 5 bases, and 18 bases lay between the germline ends. CDR1 is SGHVS, CDR2 FNYEAQ, per germline. The CDR3 DNA is TGTGCCAGCAGCCCACCCGATAGGGCGGTAACTGAAGCTTTCTTT. Translation gives CASSPPDRAVTEAFF.

This chain uses TRBV19 with TRBJ2-1, with D tentatively TRBD1 (5 bases). This CDR3 region has 15 residues. The germline V gene encodes CDR1 LNHDA and CDR2 SQIVND (reference sequence). Trimming pared 3 bases from V and 8 bases from J, leaving 17 bases between. CDR3 bases: TGTGCCAGTAGTATGTACAGCCAGGGCAGGTATGAGCAGTTCTTC. It yields the protein CASSMYSQGRYEQFF.

The chain carries TRBV18 and TRBJ1-6; 7 nucleotides agree with TRBD1. CDR1 KGHSH and CDR2 LQKENI come from the germline V gene. This CDR3 has 14 amino acids. Trimming cost V 6 bases and J 7 bases; bases outside gene matches: 6. The CDR3 protein is CASSLTGRNSPLHF. CDR3 DNA: TGTGCCAGCTCGCTGACAGGGCGCAATTCACCCCTCCACTTT.

This chain joins TRBV12-5 and TRBJ1-1; D uncertain. V lost 3 bases to trimming and J lost 5 bases, with 7 bases between them. CDR3 length: 12 residues. From germline, CDR1 is LGHNT and CDR2 FRNRAP. CDR3 in amino acids: CASGFEATEAFF. The CDR3 region has the DNA TGTGCTAGTGGTTTCGAGGCTACTGAAGCTTTCTTT.

This chain links TRBV24-1 with TRBJ2-3; TRBD2 aligns across 10 bases. This CDR3 is 16 amino acids long. V gave up 3 bases and J gave up 0 bases; unmatched junction bases: 2. The germline V gene has CDR1 KGHDR and CDR2 SFDVKD. The CDR3 region has the DNA TGTGCCACCAGTGATGGACTAGCGGCTAGCACAGATACGCAGTATTTT. Its translation is CATSDGLAASTDTQYF.

The V call is TRBV4-3, the J call TRBJ1-2; D is unclear. V lost 0 bases, J lost 5 bases, and 13 bases lay in between. Germline CDR1 is LGHNA and CDR2 is YSLEER. The CDR3 has 15 residues. CDR3 in amino acids: CASSQDNSGSYGYTF. DNA of the CDR3: TGCGCCAGCAGCCAAGATAACAGTGGAAGTTATGGCTACACCTTC.

The chain joins TRBV11-2 to TRBJ1-1; D unresolved. The CDR3 is made up of 13 amino acids. The germline gives CDR1 SGHAT, CDR2 FQNNGV. V was cut by 3 bases and J by 1 base, with 6 bases left in between. The CDR3 nucleotides read TGTGCCAGCAGCTTCCGGTCGAACACTGAAGCTTTCTTT. The encoded protein is CASSFRSNTEAFF.

The V call is TRBV6-5, the J call TRBJ1-5; D is unresolved. V lost 6 bases and J 7 bases, leaving 16 bases between the germline ends. The CDR3 runs to 14 residues. Per the germline V gene, CDR1 is MNHEY and CDR2 is SVGAGI. The CDR3 nucleotides read TGTGCCAGCAGCACACGCGGGAGATCCCAGCCCCAGCATTTT. Its translation: CASSTRGRSQPQHF.

This chain links TRBV4-2 with TRBJ1-2; D is ambiguous. Trimming left V 0 bases short and J 8 bases short, with 10 bases between. In germline, CDR1 is LGHNA, CDR2 YNFKEQ. The CDR3 consists of 13 residues. The CDR3 protein is CASSQEQRTGYTF. DNA of the CDR3: TGTGCCAGCAGCCAAGAGCAGAGGACGGGCTACACCTTC.